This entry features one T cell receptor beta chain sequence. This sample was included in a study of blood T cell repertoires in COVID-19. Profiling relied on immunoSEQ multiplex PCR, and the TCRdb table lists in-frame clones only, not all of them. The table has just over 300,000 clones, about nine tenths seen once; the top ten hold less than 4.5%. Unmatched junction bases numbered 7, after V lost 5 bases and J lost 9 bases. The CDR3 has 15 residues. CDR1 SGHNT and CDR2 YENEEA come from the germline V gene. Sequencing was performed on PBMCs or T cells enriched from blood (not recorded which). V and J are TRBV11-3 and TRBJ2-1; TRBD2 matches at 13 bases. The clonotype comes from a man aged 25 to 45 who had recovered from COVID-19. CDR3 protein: CASSTSGRALGEQFF. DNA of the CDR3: TGTGCCAGCAGCACTAGCGGGAGGGCCCTAGGTGAGCAGTTCTTC.